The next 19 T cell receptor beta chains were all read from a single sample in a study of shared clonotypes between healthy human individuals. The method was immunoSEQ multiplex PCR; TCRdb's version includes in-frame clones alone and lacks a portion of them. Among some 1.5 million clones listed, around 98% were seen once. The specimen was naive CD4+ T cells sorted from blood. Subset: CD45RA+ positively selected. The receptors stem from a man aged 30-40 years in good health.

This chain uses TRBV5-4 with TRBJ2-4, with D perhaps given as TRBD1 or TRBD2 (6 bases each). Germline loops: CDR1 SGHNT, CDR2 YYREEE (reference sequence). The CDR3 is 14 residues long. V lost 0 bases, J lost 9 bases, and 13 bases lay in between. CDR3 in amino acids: CASSLEGGGGIQYF. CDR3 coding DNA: TGTGCCAGCAGCTTGGAAGGGGGAGGTGGCATTCAGTACTTC.

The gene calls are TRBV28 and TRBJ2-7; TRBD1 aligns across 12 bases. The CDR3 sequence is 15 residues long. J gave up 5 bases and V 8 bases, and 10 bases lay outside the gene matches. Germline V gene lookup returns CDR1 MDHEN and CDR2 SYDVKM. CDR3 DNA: TGTGCCAGCGGTACAGCCGGGACAGGGGGCCACGAGCAGTACTTC. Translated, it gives CASGTAGTGGHEQYF.

This chain's CDR3 is CASRDRATTNEKLFF. The CDR3 bases are TGTGCCAGCAGAGACAGGGCTACAACTAATGAAAAACTGTTTTTT. The chain has TRBV6-5 and TRBJ1-4; 7 bases are shared with TRBD1. The trim removed 6 bases at V and 0 bases at J, leaving 4 bases unmatched. The CDR3 length is 15 residues. Germline-derived CDR1 and CDR2 are MNHEY and SVGAGI.

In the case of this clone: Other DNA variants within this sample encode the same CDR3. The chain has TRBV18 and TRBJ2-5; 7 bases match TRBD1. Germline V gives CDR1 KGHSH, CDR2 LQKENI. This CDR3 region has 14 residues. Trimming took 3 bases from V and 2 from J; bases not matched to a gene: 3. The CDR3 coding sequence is TGTGCCAGCTCACCTCCGGGACAGCAAGAGACCCAGTACTTC. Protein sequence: CASSPPGQQETQYF.

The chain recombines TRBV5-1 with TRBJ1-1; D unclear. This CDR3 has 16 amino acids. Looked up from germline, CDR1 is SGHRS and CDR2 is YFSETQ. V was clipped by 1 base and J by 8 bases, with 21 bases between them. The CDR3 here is CASSLQPKGGLPEAFF. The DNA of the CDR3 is TGCGCCAGCAGCTTGCAGCCAAAAGGAGGGTTGCCGGAAGCTTTCTTT.

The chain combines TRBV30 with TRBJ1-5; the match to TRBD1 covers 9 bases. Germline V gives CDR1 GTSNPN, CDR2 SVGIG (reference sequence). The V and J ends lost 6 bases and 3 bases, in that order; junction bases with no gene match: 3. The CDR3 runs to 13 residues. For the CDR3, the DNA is TGTGCCTGTGGGACAGGGACCAATCAGCCCCAGCATTTT. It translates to CACGTGTNQPQHF.

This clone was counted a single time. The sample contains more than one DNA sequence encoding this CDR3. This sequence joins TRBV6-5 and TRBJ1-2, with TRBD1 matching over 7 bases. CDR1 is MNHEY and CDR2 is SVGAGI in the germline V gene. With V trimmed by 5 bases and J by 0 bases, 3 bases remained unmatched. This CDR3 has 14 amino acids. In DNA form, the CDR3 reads TGTGCCAGCAGTCCCGGGACAGCTAACTATGGCTACACCTTC. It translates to CASSPGTANYGYTF.

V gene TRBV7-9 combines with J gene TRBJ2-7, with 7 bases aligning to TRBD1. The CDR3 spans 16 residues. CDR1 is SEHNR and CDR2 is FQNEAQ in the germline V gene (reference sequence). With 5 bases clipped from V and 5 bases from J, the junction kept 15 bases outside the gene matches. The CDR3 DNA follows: TGTGCCAGCAGCGCACTCGACAGGGATCGGTTAGACGAGCAGTACTTC. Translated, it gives CASSALDRDRLDEQYF.

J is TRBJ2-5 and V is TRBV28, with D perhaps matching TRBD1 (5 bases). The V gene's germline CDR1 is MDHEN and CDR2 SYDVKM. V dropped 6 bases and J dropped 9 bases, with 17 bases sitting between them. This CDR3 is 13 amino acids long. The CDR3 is CASSRLSIGAQYF. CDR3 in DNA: TGTGCCAGCAGCCGCCTAAGTATAGGGGCCCAGTACTTC.

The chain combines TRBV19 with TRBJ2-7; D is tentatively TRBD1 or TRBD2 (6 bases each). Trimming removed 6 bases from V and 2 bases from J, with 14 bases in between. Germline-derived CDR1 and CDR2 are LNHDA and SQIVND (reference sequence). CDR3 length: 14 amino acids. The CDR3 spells CASSRRDKAYEQYF. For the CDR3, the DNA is TGTGCCAGTAGCCGGCGGGACAAGGCCTACGAGCAGTACTTC.

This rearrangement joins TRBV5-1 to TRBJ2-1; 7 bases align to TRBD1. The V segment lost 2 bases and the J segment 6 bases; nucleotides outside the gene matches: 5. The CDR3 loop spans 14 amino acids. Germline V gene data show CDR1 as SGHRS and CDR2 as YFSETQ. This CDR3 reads CASSLPRTGNEQFF. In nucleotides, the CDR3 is TGCGCCAGCAGCTTACCAAGGACAGGCAATGAGCAGTTCTTC. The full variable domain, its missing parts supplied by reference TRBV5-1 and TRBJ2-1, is KAGVTQTPRYLIKTRGQQVTLSCSPISGHRSVSWYQQTPGQGLQFLFEYFSETQRNKGNFPGRFSGRQFSNSRSEMNVSTLELGDSALYLCASSLPRTGNEQFFGPGTRLTVL.

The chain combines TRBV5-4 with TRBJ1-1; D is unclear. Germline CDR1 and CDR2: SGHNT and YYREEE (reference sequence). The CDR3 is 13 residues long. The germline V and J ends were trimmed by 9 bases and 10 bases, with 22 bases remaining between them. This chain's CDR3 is CAISTNPQVGAFF. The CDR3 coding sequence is TGTGCCATCTCCACCAACCCTCAGGTTGGAGCTTTCTTT.

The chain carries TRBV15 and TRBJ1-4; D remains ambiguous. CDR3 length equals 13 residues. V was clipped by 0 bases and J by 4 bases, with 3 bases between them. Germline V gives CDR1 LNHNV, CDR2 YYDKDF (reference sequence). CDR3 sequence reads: CATSRDINEKLFF. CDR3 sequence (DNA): TGTGCCACCAGCAGAGATATTAATGAAAAACTGTTTTTT.

The CDR3 region has the DNA TGTGCCAGCTCACCAAAGAACCAGGGGTATAGCCAGTACTTC. Residues: CASSPKNQGYSQYF. The chain uses TRBV18 and TRBJ2-5; a weak D match, TRBD1 (6 bases). Trimming removed 2 bases at V and 10 bases at J, with 17 bases between. The CDR3 totals 14 residues. CDR1 is KGHSH and CDR2 is LQKENI in the germline V gene.

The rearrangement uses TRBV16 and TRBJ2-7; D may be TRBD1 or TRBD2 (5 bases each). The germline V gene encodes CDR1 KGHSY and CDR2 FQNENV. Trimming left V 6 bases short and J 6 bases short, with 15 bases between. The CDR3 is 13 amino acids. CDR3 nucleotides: TGTGCCAGCAGAAGGGACCCCTTCGGCGAGCAGTACTTC. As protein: CASRRDPFGEQYF.

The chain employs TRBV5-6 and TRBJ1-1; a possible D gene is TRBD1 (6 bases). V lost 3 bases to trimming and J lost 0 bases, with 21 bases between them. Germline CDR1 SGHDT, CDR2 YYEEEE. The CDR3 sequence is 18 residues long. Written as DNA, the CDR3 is TGTGCCAGCAGCTCGCCGGGGGGGCCCCCGAGCCTGAACACTGAAGCTTTCTTT. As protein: CASSSPGGPPSLNTEAFF.

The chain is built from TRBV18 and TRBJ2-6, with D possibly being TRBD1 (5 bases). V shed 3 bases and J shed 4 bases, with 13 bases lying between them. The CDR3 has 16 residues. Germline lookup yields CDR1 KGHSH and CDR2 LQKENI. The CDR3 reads CASSPKKGVGANVLTF. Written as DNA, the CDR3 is TGTGCCAGCTCACCGAAAAAAGGGGTCGGGGCCAACGTCCTGACTTTC.

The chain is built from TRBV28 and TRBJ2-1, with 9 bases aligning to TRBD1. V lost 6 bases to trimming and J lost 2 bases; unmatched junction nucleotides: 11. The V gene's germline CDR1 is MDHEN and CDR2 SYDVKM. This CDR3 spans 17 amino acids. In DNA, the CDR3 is TGTGCCAGCAGCCCAATATCGGGACAGGGTGCCTACAATGAGCAGTTCTTC. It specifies CASSPISGQGAYNEQFF.

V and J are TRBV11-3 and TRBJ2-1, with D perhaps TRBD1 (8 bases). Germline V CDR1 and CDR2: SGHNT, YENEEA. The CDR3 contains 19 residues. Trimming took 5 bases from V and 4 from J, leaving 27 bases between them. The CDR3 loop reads CASSKRPPKTGGVYNEQFF. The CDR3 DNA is TGTGCCAGCAGCAAAAGACCCCCTAAAACAGGGGGGGTGTACAATGAGCAGTTCTTC.